The clone carrying this T cell receptor beta chain was found many times. What it recognizes is unknown. This entry comes from a study of early T cells in non-severe SARS-CoV-2 infection. Study information: Sequencing of bulk RNA from unsorted whole blood was done, without chain pairing. Whole-study results and caveats: Anti-spike CD8 responses were favored by VDJdb matching, which missed private and CD4 specificities.

Unique molecular identifiers were added to individual cDNA molecules. TCRdb re-called the 5' RACE reads with MiXCR, one entry per CDR3 protein. The table records around 57,000 distinct CDR3 sequences, approximately 13% of them present only once. The J segment lost 5 bases and the V segment lost 7 bases, leaving 7 bases of the junction unmatched. The CDR3 is made up of 14 amino acids. Germline V gene sequence: CDR1 SGHNT, CDR2 YYREEE (reference sequence). Sequencing input: whole blood. This rearrangement joins TRBV5-4 to TRBJ2-7; 12 nucleotides match TRBD2. This TCR derives from an adult who was a healthcare worker with PCR-confirmed SARS-CoV-2 infection or an uninfected control (not recorded which). The CDR3 reads CASARLAGEDEQYF. For the CDR3, the DNA is TGTGCCAGCGCCCGACTAGCGGGAGAGGACGAGCAGTACTTC. Supplemented by reference TRBV5-4 and TRBJ2-7, the full variable domain reads ETGVTQSPTHLIKTRGQQVTLRCSSQSGHNTVSWYQQALGQGPQFIFQYYREEENGRGNFPPRFSGLQFPNYSSELNVNALELDDSALYLCASARLAGEDEQYFGPGTRLTVT.